This TCR beta chain was captured by sequencing in a study of beta chain features in type 1 diabetes. Regarding this clone: The antigen remains unidentified.

Study observations and caveats: In comparison with healthy donors, patients had naive, central memory and Treg TCRB repertoires that appeared more similar. Shorter TCRB CDR3s, moderately but significantly so, marked every one of the four CD4+ subsets in Type 1 diabetes patients.

Sequencing targeted expressed TCRB transcripts, as all isolated RNA had been reverse transcribed. The average output of naive, central memory and regulatory T cell samples was 3.6 million or so reads. Clones were read by immunoSEQ multiplex PCR, and TCRdb kept only the in-frame ones, dropping some. The sample consists of more than 300,000 clones, 9.3% of them appearing once. The junction had 8 bases not matched to a gene; V was cut back by 5 bases and J by 4 bases. This CDR3 is built from 15 residues. CDR1 is SGHTA and CDR2 is FQGNSA in the germline V gene. Sequencing used central memory CD4+ T cells from blood. The source of this sequence is a man younger than 45 with type 1 diabetes. The rearrangement links TRBV7-2 to TRBJ2-5; 9 bases align to TRBD1. This chain's CDR3 is CASSPQGTGRETQYF. CDR3 DNA sequence: TGTGCCAGCAGCCCACAAGGGACAGGGAGAGAGACCCAGTACTTC.